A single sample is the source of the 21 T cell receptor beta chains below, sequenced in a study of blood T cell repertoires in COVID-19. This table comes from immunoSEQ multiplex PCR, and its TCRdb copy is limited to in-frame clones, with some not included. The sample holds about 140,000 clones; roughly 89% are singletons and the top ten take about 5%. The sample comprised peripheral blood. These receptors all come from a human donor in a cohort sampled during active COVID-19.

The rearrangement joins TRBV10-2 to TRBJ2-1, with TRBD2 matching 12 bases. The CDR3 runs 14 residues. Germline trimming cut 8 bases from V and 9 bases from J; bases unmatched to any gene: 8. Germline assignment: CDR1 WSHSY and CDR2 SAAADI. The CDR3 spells CASCGLAGNAEQFF. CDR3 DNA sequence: TGCGCCAGCTGCGGACTAGCGGGAAACGCTGAGCAGTTCTTC.

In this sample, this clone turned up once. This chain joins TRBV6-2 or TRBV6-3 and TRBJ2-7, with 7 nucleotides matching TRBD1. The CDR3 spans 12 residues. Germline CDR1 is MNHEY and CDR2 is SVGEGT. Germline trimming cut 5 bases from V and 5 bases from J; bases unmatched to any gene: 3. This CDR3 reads CASSRTGDEQYF. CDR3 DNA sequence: TGTGCCAGCAGTCGAACAGGGGACGAGCAGTACTTC.

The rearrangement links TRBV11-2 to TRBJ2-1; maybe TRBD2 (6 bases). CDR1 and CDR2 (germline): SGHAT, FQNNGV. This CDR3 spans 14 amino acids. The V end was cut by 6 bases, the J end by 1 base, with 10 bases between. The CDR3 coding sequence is TGTGCCAGCAGGAGGAGGGCTTCCTACAATGAGCAGTTCTTC. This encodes CASRRRASYNEQFF.

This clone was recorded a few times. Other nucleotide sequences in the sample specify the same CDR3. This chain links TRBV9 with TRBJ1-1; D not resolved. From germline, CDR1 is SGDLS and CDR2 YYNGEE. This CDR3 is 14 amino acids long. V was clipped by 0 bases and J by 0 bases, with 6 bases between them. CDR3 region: CASSVAAVNTEAFF. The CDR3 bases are TGTGCCAGCAGCGTAGCGGCGGTGAACACTGAAGCTTTCTTT.

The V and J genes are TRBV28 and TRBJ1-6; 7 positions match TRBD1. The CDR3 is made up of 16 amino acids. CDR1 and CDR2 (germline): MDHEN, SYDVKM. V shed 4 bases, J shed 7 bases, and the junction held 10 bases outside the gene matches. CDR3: CASSSPTGPKNSPLHF. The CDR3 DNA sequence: TGTGCCAGCAGTTCACCGACAGGGCCAAAGAATTCACCCCTCCACTTT.

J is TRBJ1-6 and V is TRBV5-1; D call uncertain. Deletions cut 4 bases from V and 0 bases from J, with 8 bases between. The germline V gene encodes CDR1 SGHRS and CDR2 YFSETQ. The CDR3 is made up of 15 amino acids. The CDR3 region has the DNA TGCGCCAGCAGCGGAGGGAGCTCCTATAATTCACCCCTCCACTTT. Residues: CASSGGSSYNSPLHF.

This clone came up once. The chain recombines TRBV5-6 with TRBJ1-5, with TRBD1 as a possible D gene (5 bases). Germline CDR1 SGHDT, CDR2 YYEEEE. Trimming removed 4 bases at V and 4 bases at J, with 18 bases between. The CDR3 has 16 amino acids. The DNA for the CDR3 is TGTGCCAGCAGCAGGGCGGCAGGGTCAAGAAATCAGCCCCAGCATTTT. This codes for CASSRAAGSRNQPQHF.

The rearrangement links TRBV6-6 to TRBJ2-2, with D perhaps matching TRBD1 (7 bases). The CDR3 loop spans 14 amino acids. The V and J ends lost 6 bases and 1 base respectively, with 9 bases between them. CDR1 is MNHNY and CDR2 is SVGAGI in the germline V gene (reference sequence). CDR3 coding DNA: TGTGCCAGCAGGCAGGGGGGGAACACCGGGGAGCTGTTTTTT. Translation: CASRQGGNTGELFF.

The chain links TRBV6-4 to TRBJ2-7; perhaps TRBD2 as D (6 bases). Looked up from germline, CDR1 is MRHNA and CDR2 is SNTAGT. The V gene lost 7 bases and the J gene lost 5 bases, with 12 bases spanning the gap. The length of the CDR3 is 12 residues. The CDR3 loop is CASKWGDHEQYF. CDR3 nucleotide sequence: TGTGCCAGCAAGTGGGGGGACCACGAGCAGTACTTC.

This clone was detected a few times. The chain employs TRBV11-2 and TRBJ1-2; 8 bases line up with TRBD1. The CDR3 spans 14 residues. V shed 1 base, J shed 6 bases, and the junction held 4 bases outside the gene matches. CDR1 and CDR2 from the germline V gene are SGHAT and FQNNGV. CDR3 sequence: CASSLAGGVNGYTF. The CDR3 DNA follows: TGTGCCAGCAGCTTAGCAGGGGGCGTCAATGGCTACACCTTC.

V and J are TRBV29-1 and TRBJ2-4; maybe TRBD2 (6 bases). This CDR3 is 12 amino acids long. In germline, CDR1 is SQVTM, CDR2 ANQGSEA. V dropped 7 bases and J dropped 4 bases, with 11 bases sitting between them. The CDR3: CSGTGGKNIQYF. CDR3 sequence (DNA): TGCAGCGGAACCGGGGGAAAAAACATTCAGTACTTC.

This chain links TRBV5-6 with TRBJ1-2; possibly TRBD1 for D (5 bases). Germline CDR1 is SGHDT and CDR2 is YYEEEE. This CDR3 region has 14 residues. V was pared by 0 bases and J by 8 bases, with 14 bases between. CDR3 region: CASSLVQATVGYTF. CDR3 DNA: TGTGCCAGCAGCTTGGTACAGGCGACGGTCGGCTACACCTTC.

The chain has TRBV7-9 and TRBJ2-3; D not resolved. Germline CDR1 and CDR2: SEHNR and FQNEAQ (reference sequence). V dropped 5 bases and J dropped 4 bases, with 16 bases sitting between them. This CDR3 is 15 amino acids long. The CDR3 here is CASSPGGSRADTQYF. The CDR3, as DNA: TGTGCCAGCAGCCCCGGTGGTTCCCGGGCAGATACGCAGTATTTT.

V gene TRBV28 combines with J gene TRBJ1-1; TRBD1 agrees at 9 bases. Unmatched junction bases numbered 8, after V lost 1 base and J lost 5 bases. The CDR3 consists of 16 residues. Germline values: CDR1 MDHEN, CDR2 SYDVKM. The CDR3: CASSLLPYRGRTEAFF. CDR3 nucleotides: TGTGCCAGCAGTTTATTACCGTACAGGGGGCGAACTGAAGCTTTCTTT.

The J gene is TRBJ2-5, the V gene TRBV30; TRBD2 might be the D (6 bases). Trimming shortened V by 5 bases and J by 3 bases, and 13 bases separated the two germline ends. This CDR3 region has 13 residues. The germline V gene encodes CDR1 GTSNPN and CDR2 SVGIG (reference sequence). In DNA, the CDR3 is TGTGCCTGGTCTGGAGGGCTAAAAGAGACCCAGTACTTC. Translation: CAWSGGLKETQYF.

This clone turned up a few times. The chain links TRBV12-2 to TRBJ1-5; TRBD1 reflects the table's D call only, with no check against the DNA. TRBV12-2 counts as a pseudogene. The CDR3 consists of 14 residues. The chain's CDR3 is CASRLAGAIQPQHF. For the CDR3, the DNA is TGTGCAAGTCGCTTAGCGGGGGCGATTCAGCCCCAGCATTTT.

The CDR3 DNA reads as TGTGCCAGCAGCCAAGGGCAGGGCGATCAGCCCCAGCATTTT. It is translated as CASSQGQGDQPQHF. The V and J genes are TRBV3-1 (or the pseudogene TRBV3-2) and TRBJ1-5, with D tentatively TRBD1 (5 bases). V lost 1 base, J lost 5 bases, and 9 bases lay in between. Germline V gene sequence: CDR1 LGHDT, CDR2 YNNKEL (reference sequence). CDR3 length: 14 amino acids.

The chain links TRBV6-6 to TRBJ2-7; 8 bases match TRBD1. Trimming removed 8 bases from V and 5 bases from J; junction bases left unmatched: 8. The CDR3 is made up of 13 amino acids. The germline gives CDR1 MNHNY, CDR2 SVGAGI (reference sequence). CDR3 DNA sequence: TGTGCCAGCGAAGACAGGGGAGCCCACGAGCAGTACTTC. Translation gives CASEDRGAHEQYF.

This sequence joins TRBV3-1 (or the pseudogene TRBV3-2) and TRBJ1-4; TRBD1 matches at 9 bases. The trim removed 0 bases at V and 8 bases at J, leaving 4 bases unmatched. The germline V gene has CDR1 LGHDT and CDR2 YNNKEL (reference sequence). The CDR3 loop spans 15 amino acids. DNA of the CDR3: TGTGCCAGCAGCCAAGATTGGGACAGGGTGGAAAAACTGTTTTTT. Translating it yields CASSQDWDRVEKLFF.

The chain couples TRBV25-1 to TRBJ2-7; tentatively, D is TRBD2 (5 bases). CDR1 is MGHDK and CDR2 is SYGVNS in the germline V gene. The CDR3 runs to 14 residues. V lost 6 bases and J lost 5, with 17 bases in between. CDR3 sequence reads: CASRGSWGAHEQYF. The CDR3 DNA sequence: TGTGCCAGCAGGGGCTCGTGGGGAGCGCACGAGCAGTACTTC.

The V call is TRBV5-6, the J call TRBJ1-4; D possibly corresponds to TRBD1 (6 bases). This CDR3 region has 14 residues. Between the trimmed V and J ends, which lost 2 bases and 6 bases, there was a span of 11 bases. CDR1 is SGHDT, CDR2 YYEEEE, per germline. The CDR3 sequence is CASSLQGGDEKLFF. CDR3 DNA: TGTGCCAGCAGCTTACAGGGTGGGGATGAAAAACTGTTTTTT.